This T cell receptor beta chain was identified during a study of T cells in tumors and immune-related adverse events (dated by TCRdb to about 2021). Using the immunoSEQ assay, the TCR beta locus was amplified and sequenced, producing bulk TCR Vbeta CDR3 data. The source study handled its data this way. Non-productive CDR3s, sequences shorter than 7 amino acids, and those not starting with C or ending with F/W were excluded. Only specimens with at least 1000 reads were analysed, and clonotypes were defined at the amino acid level. Clonality was calculated as 1 minus Pielou's evenness. Library sizes were equalized by abundance-weighted random subsampling with replacement, repeated 100 times to report 95% confidence intervals. The Morisita overlap index was used to quantify repertoire overlap, and for each specimen the top 40 clones were checked for overlap with the irAE. TCRdb limited this immuneACCESS table to in-frame rearrangements with V and J called. A share of clones is missing; checked studies link under half to unresolved V genes, and the rest is unexplained. The DNA gave D and trimming, while V, J and clone size come from that table. In all, the sample holds about 24,000 clones, and about 93% of those were seen once. Over 1.3% of the sample rests with the top ten.

The treatment or condition label of this sample denotes: nivolumab (PD-1 blockade) given before sampling. The DNeasy Blood and Tissue Kit was used to extract DNA from formalin-fixed paraffin-embedded specimens. As regards this clone: No cognate antigen has been identified for it. It has no much larger one-base neighbor in the sample; base qualities were not kept.

CDR1 is given as WSHSY and CDR2 as SAAADI, both from the germline V gene. From the cysteine through the phenylalanine, the CDR3 covers 15 amino acids. The only DNA kept is the CDR3, 45 bases in frame from the first base. Relative to germline, V is missing 6 bases and J is missing 1 base, with 5 bases of the junction outside any gene match. This receptor was taken from a female donor with metastatic renal cell carcinoma. Sequences were derived from lymph node tissue, sampled from a patient treated with anti-PD-1 therapy. The rearranged chain carries TRBV10-2 and TRBJ2-2; 7 bases in the junction line up with TRBD1. The DNA is as follows: TGCGCCAGCAGGACACAGGGGAGGAACACCGGGGAGCTGTTTTTT. Protein translation: CASRTQGRNTGELFF.